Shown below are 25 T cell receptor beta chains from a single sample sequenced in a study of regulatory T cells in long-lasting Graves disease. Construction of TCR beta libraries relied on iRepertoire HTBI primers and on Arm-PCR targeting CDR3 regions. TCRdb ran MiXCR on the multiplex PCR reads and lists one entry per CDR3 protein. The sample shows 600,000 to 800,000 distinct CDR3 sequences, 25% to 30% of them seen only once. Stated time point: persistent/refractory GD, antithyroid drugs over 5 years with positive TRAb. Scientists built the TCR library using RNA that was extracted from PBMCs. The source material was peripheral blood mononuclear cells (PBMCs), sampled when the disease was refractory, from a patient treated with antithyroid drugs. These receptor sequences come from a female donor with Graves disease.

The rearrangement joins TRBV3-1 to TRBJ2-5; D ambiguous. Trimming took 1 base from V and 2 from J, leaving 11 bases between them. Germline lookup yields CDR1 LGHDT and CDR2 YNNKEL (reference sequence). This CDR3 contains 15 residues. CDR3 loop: CASSQVFSHQETQYF. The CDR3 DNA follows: TGTGCCAGCAGCCAAGTATTCAGCCATCAAGAGACCCAGTACTTC.

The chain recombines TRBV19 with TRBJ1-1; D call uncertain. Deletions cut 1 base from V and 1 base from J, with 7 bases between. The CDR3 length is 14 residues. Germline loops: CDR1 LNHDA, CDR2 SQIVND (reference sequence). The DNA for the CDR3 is TGTGCCAGTAGTATAGTCGGGAGGAACACTGAAGCTTTCTTT. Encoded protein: CASSIVGRNTEAFF.

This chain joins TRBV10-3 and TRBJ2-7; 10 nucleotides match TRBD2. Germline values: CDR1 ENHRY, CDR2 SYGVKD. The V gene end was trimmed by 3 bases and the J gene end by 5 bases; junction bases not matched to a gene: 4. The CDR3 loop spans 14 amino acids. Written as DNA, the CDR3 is TGTGCCATCAGTGAAAAGCGGGAGGGCCACGAGCAGTACTTC. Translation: CAISEKREGHEQYF.

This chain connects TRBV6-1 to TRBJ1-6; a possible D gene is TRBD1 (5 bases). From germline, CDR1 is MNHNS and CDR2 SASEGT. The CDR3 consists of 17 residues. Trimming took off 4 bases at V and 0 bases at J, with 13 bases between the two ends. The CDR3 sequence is CASSATGGSSYNSPLHF. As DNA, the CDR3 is TGTGCCAGCAGTGCGACGGGGGGGAGCTCCTATAATTCACCCCTCCACTTT.

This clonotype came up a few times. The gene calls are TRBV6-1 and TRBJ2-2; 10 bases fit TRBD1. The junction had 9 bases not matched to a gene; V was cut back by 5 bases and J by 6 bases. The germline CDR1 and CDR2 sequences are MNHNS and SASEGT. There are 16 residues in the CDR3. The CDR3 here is CASSPPGTGASGELFF. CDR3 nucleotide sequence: TGTGCCAGCAGTCCCCCCGGGACAGGGGCGTCCGGGGAGCTGTTTTTT.

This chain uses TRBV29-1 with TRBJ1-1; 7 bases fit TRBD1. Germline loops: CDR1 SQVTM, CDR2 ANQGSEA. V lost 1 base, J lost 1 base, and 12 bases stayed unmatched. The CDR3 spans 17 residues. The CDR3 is CSVEVQFQGGENTEAFF. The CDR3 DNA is TGCAGCGTTGAAGTCCAATTTCAGGGGGGGGAGAACACTGAAGCTTTCTTT.

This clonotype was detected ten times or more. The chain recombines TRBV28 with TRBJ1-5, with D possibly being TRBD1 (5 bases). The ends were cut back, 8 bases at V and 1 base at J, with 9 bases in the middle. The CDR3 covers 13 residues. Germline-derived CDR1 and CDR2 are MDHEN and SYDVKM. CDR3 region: CASYRGSNQPQHF. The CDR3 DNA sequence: TGTGCCAGCTACCGGGGGAGCAATCAGCCCCAGCATTTT.

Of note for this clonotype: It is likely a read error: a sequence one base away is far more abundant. CDR3 amino acids: CASSGGQENTEAFF. The CDR3 DNA sequence: TGTGCCAGCAGTGGGGGACAGGAGAACACTGAAGCTTTCTTT. J is TRBJ1-1 and V is TRBV12-3 or TRBV12-4; TRBD1 matches at 8 bases. This CDR3 comprises 14 residues. Trimming removed 5 bases from V and 1 base from J; junction bases left unmatched: 3.

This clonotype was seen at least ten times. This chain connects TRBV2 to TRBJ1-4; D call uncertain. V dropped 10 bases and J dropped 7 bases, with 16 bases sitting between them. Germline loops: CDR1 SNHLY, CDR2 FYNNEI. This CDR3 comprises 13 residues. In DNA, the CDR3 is TGTGCCACCTTAAGGGCGCGAGGTGAAAAACTGTTTTTT. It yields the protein CATLRARGEKLFF.

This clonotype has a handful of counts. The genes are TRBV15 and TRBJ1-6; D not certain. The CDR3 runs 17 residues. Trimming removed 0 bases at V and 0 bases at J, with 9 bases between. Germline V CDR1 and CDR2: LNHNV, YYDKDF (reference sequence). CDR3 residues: CATSRDRHSSYNSPLHF. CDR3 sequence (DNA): TGTGCCACCAGCAGAGATAGGCACAGCTCCTATAATTCACCCCTCCACTTT.

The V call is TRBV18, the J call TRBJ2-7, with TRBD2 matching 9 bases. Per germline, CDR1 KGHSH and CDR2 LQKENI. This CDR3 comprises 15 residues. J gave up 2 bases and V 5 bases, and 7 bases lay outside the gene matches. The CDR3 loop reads CASSRGASGAYEQYF. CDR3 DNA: TGTGCCAGCTCAAGAGGTGCTAGCGGGGCCTACGAGCAGTACTTC.

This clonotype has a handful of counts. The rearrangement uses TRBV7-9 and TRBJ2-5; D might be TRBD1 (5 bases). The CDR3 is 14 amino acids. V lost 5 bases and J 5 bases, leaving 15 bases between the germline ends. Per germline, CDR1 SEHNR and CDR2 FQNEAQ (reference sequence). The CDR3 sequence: CASSTGHLGETQYF. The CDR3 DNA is TGTGCCAGCAGCACAGGACACCTCGGGGAGACCCAGTACTTC.

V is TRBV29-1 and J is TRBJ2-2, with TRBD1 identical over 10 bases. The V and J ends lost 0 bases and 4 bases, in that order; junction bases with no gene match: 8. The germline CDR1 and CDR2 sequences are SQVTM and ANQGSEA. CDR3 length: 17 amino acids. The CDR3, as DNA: TGCAGCGTTGAAGATCCACGGACAGGGGGTATCACCGGGGAGCTGTTTTTT. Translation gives CSVEDPRTGGITGELFF.

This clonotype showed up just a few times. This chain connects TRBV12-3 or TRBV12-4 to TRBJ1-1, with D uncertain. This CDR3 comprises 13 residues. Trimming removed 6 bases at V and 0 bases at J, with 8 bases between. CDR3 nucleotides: TGTGCCAGCAGGTCCCGTATGAACACTGAAGCTTTCTTT. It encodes CASRSRMNTEAFF.

The CDR3: CASSATGTGNQPQHF. The CDR3 DNA reads TGTGCCAGCAGCGCCACCGGGACAGGGAACCAGCCCCAGCATTTT. The chain recombines TRBV7-2 with TRBJ1-5; TRBD1 agrees at 9 bases. The ends lost 5 bases at V and 7 bases at J; junction bases unmatched: 9. Germline lookup yields CDR1 SGHTA and CDR2 FQGNSA. The CDR3 contains 15 residues.

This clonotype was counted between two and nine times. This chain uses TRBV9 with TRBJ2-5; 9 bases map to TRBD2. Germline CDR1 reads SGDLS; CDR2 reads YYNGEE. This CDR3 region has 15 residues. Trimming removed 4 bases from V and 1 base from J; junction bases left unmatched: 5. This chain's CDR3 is CASSPIAGVQETQYF. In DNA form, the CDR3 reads TGTGCCAGCAGCCCGATAGCGGGAGTCCAAGAGACCCAGTACTTC.

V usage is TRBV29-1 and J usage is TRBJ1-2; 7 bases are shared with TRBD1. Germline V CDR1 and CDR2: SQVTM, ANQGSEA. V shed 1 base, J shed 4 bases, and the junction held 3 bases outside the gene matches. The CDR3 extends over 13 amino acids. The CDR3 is CSVEVGGGYGYTF. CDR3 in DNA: TGCAGCGTTGAAGTAGGGGGCGGCTATGGCTACACCTTC. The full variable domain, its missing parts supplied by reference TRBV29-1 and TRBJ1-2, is SAVISQKPSRDICQRGTSLTIQCQVDSQVTMMFWYRQQPGQSLTLIATANQGSEATYESGFVIDKFPISRPNLTFSTLTVSNMSPEDSSIYLCSVEVGGGYGYTFGSGTRLTVV.

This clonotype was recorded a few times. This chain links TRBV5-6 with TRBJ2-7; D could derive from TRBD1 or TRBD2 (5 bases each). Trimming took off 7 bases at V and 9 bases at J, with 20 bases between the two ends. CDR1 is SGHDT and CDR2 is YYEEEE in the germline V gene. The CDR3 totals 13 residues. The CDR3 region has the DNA TGTGCCAGCCATCTTCCGGGGACCTTGAGGCAGTACTTC. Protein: CASHLPGTLRQYF.

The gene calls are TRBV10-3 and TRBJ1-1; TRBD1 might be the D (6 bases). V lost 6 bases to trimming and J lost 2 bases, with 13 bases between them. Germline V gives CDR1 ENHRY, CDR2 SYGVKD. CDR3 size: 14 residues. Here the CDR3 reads CAISGTNRNTEAFF. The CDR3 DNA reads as TGTGCCATCAGCGGGACAAACCGAAACACTGAAGCTTTCTTT.

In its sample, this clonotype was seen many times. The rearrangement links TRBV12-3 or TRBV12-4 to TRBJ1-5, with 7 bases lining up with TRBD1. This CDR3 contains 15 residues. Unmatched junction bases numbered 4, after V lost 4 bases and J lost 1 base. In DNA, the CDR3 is TGTGCCAGCAGTTCCGACAGGGAGAGCAATCAGCCCCAGCATTTT. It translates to CASSSDRESNQPQHF.

In DNA form, the CDR3 reads TGTGCCAGCTTGGGTAAAGCTTTCTTT. It encodes CASLGKAFF. The chain has TRBV6-1 and TRBJ1-1; no clear D. V gave up 8 bases and J gave up 9 bases, with 7 bases separating them. The CDR3 has 9 amino acids. The germline V gene encodes CDR1 MNHNS and CDR2 SASEGT.

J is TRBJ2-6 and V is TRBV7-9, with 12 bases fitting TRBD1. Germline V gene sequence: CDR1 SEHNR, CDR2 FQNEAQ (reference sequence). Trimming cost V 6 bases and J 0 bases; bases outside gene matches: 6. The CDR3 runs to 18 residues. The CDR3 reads CASSRDRGLSSGANVLTF. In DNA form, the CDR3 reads TGTGCCAGCAGTCGGGACAGGGGGCTTAGCTCTGGGGCCAACGTCCTGACTTTC.

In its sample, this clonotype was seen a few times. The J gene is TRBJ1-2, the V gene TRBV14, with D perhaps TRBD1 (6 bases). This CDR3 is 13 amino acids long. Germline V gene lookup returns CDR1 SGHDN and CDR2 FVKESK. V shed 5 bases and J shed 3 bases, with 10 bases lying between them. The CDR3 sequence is CASSDRSYYGYTF. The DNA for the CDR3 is TGTGCCAGCAGCGACAGGAGCTACTATGGCTACACCTTC.

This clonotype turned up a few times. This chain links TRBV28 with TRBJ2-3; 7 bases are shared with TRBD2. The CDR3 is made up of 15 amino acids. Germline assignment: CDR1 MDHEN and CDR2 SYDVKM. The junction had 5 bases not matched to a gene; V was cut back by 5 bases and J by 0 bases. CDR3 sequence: CASSQSGISTDTQYF. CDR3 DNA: TGTGCCAGCAGTCAGAGCGGGATTAGCACAGATACGCAGTATTTT.

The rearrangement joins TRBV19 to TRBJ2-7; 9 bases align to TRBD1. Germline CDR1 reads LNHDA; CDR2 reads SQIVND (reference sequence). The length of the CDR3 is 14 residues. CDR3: CASNSGTGSLEQYF. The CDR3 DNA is TGTGCTTCTAACTCCGGGACAGGGTCGTTAGAGCAGTACTTC. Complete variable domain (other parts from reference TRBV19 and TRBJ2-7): DGGITQSPKYLFRKEGQNVTLSCEQNLNHDAMYWYRQDPGQGLRLIYYSQIVNDFQKGDIAEGYSVSREKKESFPLTVTSAQKNPTAFYLCASNSGTGSLEQYFGPGTRLTVT.